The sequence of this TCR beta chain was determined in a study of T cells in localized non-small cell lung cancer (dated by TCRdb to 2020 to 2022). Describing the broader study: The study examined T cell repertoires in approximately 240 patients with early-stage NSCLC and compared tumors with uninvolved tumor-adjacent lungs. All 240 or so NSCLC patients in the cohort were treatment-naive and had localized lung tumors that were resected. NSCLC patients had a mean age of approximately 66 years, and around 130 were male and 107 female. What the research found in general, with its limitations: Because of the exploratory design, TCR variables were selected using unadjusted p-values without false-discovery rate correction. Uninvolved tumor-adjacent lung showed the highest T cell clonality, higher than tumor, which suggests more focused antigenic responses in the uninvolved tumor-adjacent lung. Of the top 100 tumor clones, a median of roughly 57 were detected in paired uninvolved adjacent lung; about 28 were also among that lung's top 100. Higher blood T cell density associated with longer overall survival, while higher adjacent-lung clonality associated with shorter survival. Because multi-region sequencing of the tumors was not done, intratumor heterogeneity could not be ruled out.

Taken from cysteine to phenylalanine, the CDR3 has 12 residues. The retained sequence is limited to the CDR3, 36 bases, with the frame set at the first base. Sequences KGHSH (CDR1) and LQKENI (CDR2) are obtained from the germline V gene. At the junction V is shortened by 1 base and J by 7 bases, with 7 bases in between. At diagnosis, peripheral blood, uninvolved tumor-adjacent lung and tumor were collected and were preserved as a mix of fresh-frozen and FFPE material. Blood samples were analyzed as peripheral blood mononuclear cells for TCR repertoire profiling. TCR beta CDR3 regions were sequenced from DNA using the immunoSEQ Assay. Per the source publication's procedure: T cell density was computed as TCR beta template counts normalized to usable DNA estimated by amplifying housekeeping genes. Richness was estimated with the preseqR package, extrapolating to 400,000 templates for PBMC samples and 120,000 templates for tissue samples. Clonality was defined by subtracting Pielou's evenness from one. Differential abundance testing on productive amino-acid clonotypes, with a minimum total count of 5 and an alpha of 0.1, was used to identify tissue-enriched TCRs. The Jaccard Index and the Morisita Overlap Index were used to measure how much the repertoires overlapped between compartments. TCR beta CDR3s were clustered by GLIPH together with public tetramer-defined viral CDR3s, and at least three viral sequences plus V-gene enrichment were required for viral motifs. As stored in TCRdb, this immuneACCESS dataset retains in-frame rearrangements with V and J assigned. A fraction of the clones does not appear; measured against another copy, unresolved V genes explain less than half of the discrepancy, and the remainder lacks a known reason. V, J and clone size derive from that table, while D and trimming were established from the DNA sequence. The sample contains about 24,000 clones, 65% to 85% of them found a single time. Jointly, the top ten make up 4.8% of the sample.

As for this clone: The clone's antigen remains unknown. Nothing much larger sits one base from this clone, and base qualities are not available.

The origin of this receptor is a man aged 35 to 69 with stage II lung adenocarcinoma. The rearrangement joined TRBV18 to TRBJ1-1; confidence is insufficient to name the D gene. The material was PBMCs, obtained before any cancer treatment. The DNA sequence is TGTGCCAGCTCACCACGGCAGGATGAAGCTTTCTTT. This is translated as CASSPRQDEAFF.